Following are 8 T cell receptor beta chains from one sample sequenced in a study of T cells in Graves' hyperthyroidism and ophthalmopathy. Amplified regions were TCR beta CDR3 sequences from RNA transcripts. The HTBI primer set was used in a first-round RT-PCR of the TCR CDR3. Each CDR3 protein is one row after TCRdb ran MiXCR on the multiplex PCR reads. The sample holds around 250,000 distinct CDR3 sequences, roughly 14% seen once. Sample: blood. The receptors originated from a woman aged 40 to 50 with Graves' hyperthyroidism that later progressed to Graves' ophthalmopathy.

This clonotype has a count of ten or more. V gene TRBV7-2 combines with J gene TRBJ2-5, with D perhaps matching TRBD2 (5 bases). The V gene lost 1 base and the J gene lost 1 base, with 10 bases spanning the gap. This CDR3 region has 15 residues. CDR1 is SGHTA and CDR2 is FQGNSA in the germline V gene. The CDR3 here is CASSLVGIRQETQYF. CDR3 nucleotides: TGTGCCAGCAGCTTAGTCGGGATCCGCCAAGAGACCCAGTACTTC. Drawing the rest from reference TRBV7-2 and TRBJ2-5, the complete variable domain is GAGVSQSPSNKVTEKGKDVELRCDPISGHTALYWYRQSLGQGLEFLIYFQGNSAPDKSGLPSDRFSAERTGGSVSTLTIQRTQQEDSAVYLCASSLVGIRQETQYFGPGTRLLVL.

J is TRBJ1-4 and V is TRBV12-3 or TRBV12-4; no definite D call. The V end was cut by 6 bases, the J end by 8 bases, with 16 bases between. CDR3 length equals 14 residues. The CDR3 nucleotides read TGTGCCAGCAGCTACGCTACACCGGAGGAAAAACTGTTTTTT. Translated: CASSYATPEEKLFF.

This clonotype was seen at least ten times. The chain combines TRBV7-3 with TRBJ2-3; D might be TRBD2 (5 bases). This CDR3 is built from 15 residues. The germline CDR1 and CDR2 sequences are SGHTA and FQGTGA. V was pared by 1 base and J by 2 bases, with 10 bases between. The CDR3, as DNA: TGTGCCAGCAGCTTAATGAGCGGCAACACAGATACGCAGTATTTT. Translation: CASSLMSGNTDTQYF.

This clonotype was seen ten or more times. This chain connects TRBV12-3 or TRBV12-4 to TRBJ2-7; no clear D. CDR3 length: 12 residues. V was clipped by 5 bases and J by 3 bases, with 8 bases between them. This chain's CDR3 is CASSPIFYEQYF. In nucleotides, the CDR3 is TGTGCCAGCAGTCCCATTTTCTACGAGCAGTACTTC.

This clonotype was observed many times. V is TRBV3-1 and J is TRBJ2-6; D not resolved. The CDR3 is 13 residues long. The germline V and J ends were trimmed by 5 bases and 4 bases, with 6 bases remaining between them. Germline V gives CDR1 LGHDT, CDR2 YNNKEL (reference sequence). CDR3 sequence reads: CASSRRGANVLTF. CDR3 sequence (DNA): TGTGCCAGCAGCAGGAGAGGGGCCAACGTCCTGACTTTC.

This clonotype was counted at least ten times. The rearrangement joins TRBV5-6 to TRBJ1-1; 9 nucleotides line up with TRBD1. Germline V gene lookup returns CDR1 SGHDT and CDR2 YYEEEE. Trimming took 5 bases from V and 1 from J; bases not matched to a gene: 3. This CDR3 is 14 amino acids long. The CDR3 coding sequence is TGTGCCAGCAGAGGACAGGGGCGGAACACTGAAGCTTTCTTT. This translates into CASRGQGRNTEAFF.

The CDR3 is CASKGGELFF. CDR3 DNA: TGTGCCAGCAAGGGCGGGGAGCTGTTTTTT. The J gene is TRBJ2-2, the V gene TRBV2; D is unclear. CDR1 SNHLY and CDR2 FYNNEI come from the germline V gene. The CDR3 runs to 10 residues. Between the trimmed V and J ends, which lost 7 bases and 7 bases, there was a span of 4 bases.

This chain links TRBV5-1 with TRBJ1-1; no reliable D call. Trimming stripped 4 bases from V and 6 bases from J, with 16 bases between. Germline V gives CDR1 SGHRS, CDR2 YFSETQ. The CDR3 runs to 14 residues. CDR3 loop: CASSPRSGLSEAFF. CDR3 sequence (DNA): TGCGCCAGCAGCCCACGGTCGGGGTTATCTGAAGCTTTCTTT.